Listed below are T cell receptor beta chains from one sample, sequenced in a study of blood T cell repertoires in COVID-19. TCRdb's copy holds only in-frame clones and misses some; the assay was immunoSEQ multiplex PCR. The sample consists of more than 200,000 clones, about 88% of them appearing once. The sequenced sample consisted of PBMCs or T cells enriched from blood (not recorded which). The receptors come from a woman aged 45 to 65 who had recovered from COVID-19. CDR3s include the opening cysteine and the closing phenylalanine or tryptophan. Fields, in order: V gene, clone size, D gene, J gene, CDR3 protein, CDR3 DNA. A D gene is named only where the DNA matches it firmly. Expanded clones get a size class; other rows say once, few or many, or leave the size out.

v_gene: TRBV19
abundance: NA
d_gene: TRBD2
j_gene: TRBJ2-1
CDR3aa: CASSGLAGVNNEQFF
CDR3nt: TGTGCCAGTAGTGGACTAGCGGGAGTCAACAATGAGCAGTTCTTC

v_gene: TRBV18
abundance: NA
d_gene: NA
j_gene: TRBJ1-1
CDR3aa: CASSPPAKGAYEAFF
CDR3nt: TGTGCCAGCTCACCACCAGCAAAGGGAGCTTATGAAGCTTTCTTT

v_gene: TRBV11-2
abundance: NA
d_gene: NA
j_gene: TRBJ2-5
CDR3aa: CASSLGGGLETQYF
CDR3nt: TGTGCCAGCAGCTTAGGTGGGGGCTTGGAGACCCAGTACTTC

v_gene: TRBV2
abundance: NA
d_gene: TRBD2
j_gene: TRBJ2-1
CDR3aa: CASSSGLGSYNEQFF
CDR3nt: TGTGCCAGCAGTTCGGGACTAGGGTCCTACAATGAGCAGTTCTTC

v_gene: TRBV5-4
abundance: NA
d_gene: NA
j_gene: TRBJ2-3
CDR3aa: CASSSRSRGFSTDTQYF
CDR3nt: TGTGCCAGCAGTTCCCGTAGTAGGGGGTTTAGTACAGATACGCAGTATTTT

v_gene: TRBV5-6
abundance: NA
d_gene: TRBD1
j_gene: TRBJ1-2
CDR3aa: CASSRDRNYGYTF
CDR3nt: TGTGCCAGCAGCAGGGACAGGAACTATGGCTACACCTTC

v_gene: TRBV12-3/TRBV12-4
abundance: once
d_gene: NA
j_gene: TRBJ1-2
CDR3aa: CASRRGNYGYTF
CDR3nt: TGTGCCAGCAGAAGGGGGAACTATGGCTACACCTTC

v_gene: TRBV19
abundance: NA
d_gene: NA
j_gene: TRBJ1-1
CDR3aa: CASSIPAGWNTEAFF
CDR3nt: TGTGCCAGTAGTATCCCGGCAGGCTGGAACACTGAAGCTTTCTTT

v_gene: TRBV2
abundance: NA
d_gene: TRBD1
j_gene: TRBJ1-2
CDR3aa: CASSGTARGYTF
CDR3nt: TGTGCCAGCAGCGGGACAGCCCGAGGCTACACCTTC

v_gene: TRBV28
abundance: NA
d_gene: TRBD1
j_gene: TRBJ1-2
CDR3aa: CASRPRDRPVYGYTF
CDR3nt: TGTGCCAGCAGACCCCGGGACAGACCTGTCTATGGCTACACCTTC

v_gene: TRBV28
abundance: NA
d_gene: TRBD1
j_gene: TRBJ1-2
CDR3aa: CASSFEWDRVVGYTF
CDR3nt: TGTGCCAGCAGTTTTGAGTGGGACAGGGTTGTTGGCTACACCTTC

v_gene: TRBV24-1
abundance: NA
d_gene: TRBD2
j_gene: TRBJ2-1
CDR3aa: CATSDPTHLAGVKGEQFF
CDR3nt: TGTGCCACCAGTGATCCAACCCATCTAGCGGGAGTTAAAGGTGAGCAGTTCTTC

v_gene: TRBV5-1
abundance: NA
d_gene: NA
j_gene: TRBJ1-2
CDR3aa: CATMDWTGGYTF
CDR3nt: TGCGCCACCATGGACTGGACGGGGGGCTACACCTTC

v_gene: TRBV5-6
abundance: few
d_gene: TRBD1
j_gene: TRBJ1-5
CDR3aa: CASSTGTGVSPQHF
CDR3nt: TGTGCCAGCAGCACCGGGACAGGGGTGTCGCCCCAGCATTTT

v_gene: TRBV5-5
abundance: NA
d_gene: NA
j_gene: TRBJ1-2
CDR3aa: CASSLAGLQPIYGYTF
CDR3nt: TGTGCCAGCAGCTTGGCCGGACTGCAACCTATCTATGGCTACACCTTC

v_gene: TRBV4-1
abundance: NA
d_gene: NA
j_gene: TRBJ1-1
CDR3aa: CASSQDLSGSRRDTEAFF
CDR3nt: TGCGCCAGCAGCCAAGATCTTTCCGGTTCTAGGAGGGACACTGAAGCTTTCTTT

v_gene: TRBV7-8
abundance: NA
d_gene: TRBD2
j_gene: TRBJ2-7
CDR3aa: CASSRGLAGRPESYEQYF
CDR3nt: TGTGCCAGCAGCCGAGGACTAGCGGGAAGACCCGAATCCTACGAGCAGTACTTC

v_gene: TRBV5-5
abundance: NA
d_gene: TRBD1
j_gene: TRBJ1-3
CDR3aa: CASSSGTAGNTIYF
CDR3nt: TGTGCCAGCAGCTCCGGGACAGCAGGAAACACCATATATTTT

v_gene: TRBV7-9
abundance: NA
d_gene: NA
j_gene: TRBJ1-2
CDR3aa: CASSFSTGLGYGYTF
CDR3nt: TGTGCCAGCAGCTTTTCAACAGGGCTGGGCTATGGCTACACCTTC

v_gene: TRBV6-5
abundance: NA
d_gene: NA
j_gene: TRBJ1-2
CDR3aa: CASREEGISYGYTF
CDR3nt: TGTGCCAGCAGGGAGGAGGGTATTAGCTATGGCTACACCTTC

v_gene: TRBV6-5
abundance: NA
d_gene: NA
j_gene: TRBJ2-1
CDR3aa: CASSYYSSRDLEQFF
CDR3nt: TGTGCCAGCAGTTACTATTCATCGCGGGATCTTGAGCAGTTCTTC